The T cell receptor beta chain described here comes from a study of blood T cells in healthy people across ages. Study observations and caveats: Donors of long life had a larger count of naive CD4+ cells and greater diversity than aged donors.

A J-beta primer mix and a sample-barcoded 5' primer were used in a second PCR of about 7 to 12 cycles. Using its own MiXCR run on the 5' RACE reads, TCRdb lists one record per CDR3 protein. The sample comprises 650,000 to 1,000,000 distinct CDR3 sequences, roughly 35% of which are singletons, and about an eighth rests with the top ten. Peripheral blood was drawn, about 10 milliliters per donor. This CDR3 spans 14 amino acids. Germline assignment: CDR1 SGHTA and CDR2 FQGNSA. This clonotype has a handful of counts. The antigen is unknown. Sequencing was done on a sample of blood. The chain joins TRBV7-2 to TRBJ2-7; 10 bases line up with TRBD2. The J call is uncertain, as TRBJ2-5 better fits the DNA end. This TCR derives from a man aged 18 to 29 in good health. CDR3: CASSAGTSVETQYF. DNA for the CDR3: TGTGCCAGCAGCGCCGGGACTAGCGTGGAGACCCAGTACTTC.